This TCR beta chain appears in the sequencing data of a study of read filtering for tumor transcriptome and immune sequencing. Study-wide results and caveats: Approximately 80% of IR-seq clonotypes had one read, totaling around 4% of reads; RNA-seq: around 70% and 40%.

This clonotype was detected ten times or more. Its antigen is unknown. Molecular barcoded adaptors covering alpha/delta and beta/gamma chains were used on around 400 ng RNA. TCRdb analysed the reads with MiXCR anew, one entry per CDR3 protein. Found here are about 60,000 distinct CDR3 sequences, about 15% of them singletons; the top ten hold 45%. The germline V gene has CDR1 SEHNR and CDR2 FQNEAQ (reference sequence). The CDR3 is 14 amino acids. Trimming stripped 5 bases from V and 6 bases from J, with 16 bases between. Sequenced sample: a population of CD138-negative cells sorted from bone marrow. The sequence was collected from a donor over 35 with multiple myeloma. V gene TRBV7-9 combines with J gene TRBJ1-2, with D tentatively TRBD1 (6 bases). The CDR3 region is CASSARQALNGYTF. CDR3 coding DNA: TGTGCCAGCAGCGCCAGACAGGCGTTAAATGGCTACACCTTC.